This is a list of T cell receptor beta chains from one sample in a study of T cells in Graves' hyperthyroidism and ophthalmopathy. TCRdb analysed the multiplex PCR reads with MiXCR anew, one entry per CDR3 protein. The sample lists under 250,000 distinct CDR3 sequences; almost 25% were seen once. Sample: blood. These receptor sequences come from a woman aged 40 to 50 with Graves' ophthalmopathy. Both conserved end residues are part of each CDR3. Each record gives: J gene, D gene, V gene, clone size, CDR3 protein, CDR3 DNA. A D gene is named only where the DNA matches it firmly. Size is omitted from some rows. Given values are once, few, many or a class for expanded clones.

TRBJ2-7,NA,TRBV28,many,CASSIRSGGGIGTREQYF,TGTGCCAGCAGTATACGCTCGGGTGGGGGAATAGGGACCCGCGAGCAGTACTTC
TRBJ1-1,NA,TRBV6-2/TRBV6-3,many,CASSMGPSNTEAFF,TGTGCCAGCAGTATGGGCCCCTCGAACACTGAAGCTTTCTTT
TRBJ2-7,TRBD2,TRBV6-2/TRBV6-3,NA,CASSYSWSSGTYEQYF,TGTGCCAGCAGTTACTCGTGGTCTAGCGGGACCTACGAGCAGTACTTC
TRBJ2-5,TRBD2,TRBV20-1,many,CSASGTSGRAQETQYF,TGCAGTGCTAGCGGGACTAGCGGGAGGGCACAAGAGACCCAGTACTTC
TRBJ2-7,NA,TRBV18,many,CASSPLSNSEQYF,TGTGCCAGCTCACCACTATCCAATTCCGAGCAGTACTTC
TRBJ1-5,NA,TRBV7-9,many,CASSLAGTGYQPQHF,TGTGCCAGCAGCTTAGCAGGCACAGGGTATCAGCCCCAGCATTTT
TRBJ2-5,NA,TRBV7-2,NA,CASSREVETQYF,TGTGCCAGCAGTCGAGAGGTTGAGACCCAGTACTTC
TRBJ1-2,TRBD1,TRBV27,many,CASGGQGADGYTF,TGTGCCAGCGGGGGACAGGGGGCGGATGGCTACACCTTC
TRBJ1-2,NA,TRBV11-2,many,CASSLEGAGDNYGYTF,TGTGCCAGCAGCTTAGAAGGGGCAGGGGACAACTATGGCTACACCTTC
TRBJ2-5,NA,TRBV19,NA,CAIFTPGAVEETQYF,TGTGCCATTTTCACCCCGGGGGCAGTGGAGGAGACCCAGTACTTC
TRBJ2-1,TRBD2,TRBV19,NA,CASSILAGVDEQFF,TGTGCCAGTAGTATCCTAGCGGGAGTGGATGAGCAGTTCTTC
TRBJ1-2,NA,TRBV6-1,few,CASSDAGVFNYGYTF,TGTGCCAGCAGTGATGCCGGGGTTTTTAACTATGGCTACACCTTC
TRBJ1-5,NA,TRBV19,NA,CASTRGRVTSNQPQHF,TGTGCCAGTACGCGGGGGCGCGTCACCAGCAATCAGCCCCAGCATTTT
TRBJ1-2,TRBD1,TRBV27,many,CASSYRTGYGYTF,TGTGCCAGCAGTTATAGGACAGGCTATGGCTACACCTTC
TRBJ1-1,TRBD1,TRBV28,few,CASRPGQGNAEAFF,TGTGCCAGCAGGCCCGGACAGGGGAACGCTGAAGCTTTCTTT
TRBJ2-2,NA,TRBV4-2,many,CASSQDWARNTGELFF,TGTGCCAGCAGCCAAGATTGGGCGAGGAACACCGGGGAGCTGTTTTTT
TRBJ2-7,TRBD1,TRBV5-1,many,CASSLGTGNYEQYF,TGCGCCAGCAGCCTAGGGACAGGGAACTACGAGCAGTACTTC
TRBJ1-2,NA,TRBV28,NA,CASSLDAPTAGYTF,TGTGCCAGCAGTTTAGATGCCCCCACGGCCGGCTACACCTTC
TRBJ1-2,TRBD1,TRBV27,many,CASSTTGGHYGYTF,TGTGCCAGCAGTACAACAGGGGGTCACTATGGCTACACCTTC
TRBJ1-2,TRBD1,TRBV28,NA,CASSLGTGAHGYTF,TGTGCCAGCAGTTTAGGGACAGGGGCTCATGGCTACACCTTC
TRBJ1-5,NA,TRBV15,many,CATSRVSNQPQHF,TGTGCCACCAGCAGAGTAAGCAATCAGCCCCAGCATTTT
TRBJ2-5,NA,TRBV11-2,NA,CASSDARVVETQYF,TGTGCCAGCAGTGATGCGCGGGTCGTGGAGACCCAGTACTTC
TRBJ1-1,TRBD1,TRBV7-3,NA,CASSSYDRGEAFF,TGTGCCAGCAGCTCCTACGACAGGGGTGAAGCTTTCTTT
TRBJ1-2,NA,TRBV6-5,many,CASSLRGGGGDTF,TGTGCCAGCAGTCTACGGGGGGGAGGAGGGGACACCTTC
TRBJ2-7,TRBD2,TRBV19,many,CASSVSPGLAGDEQYF,TGTGCCAGTAGTGTTTCGCCGGGACTAGCGGGAGATGAGCAGTACTTC
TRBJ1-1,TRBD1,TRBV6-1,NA,CASEIQGAGEAFF,TGTGCCAGCGAAATACAGGGGGCAGGTGAAGCTTTCTTT
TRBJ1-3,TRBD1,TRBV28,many,CASSLPFRTGLGGGHTIYF,TGTGCCAGCAGTTTGCCCTTTCGGACAGGGTTGGGCGGCGGCCACACCATATATTTT
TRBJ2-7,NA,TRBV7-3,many,CASSLNVGYEQYF,TGTGCCAGCAGCTTAAACGTTGGGTACGAGCAGTACTTC
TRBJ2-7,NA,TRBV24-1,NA,CATSDLPRGVGEQYF,TGTGCCACCAGTGATTTGCCCCGAGGTGTAGGCGAGCAGTACTTC
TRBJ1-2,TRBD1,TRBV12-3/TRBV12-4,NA,CASSWDSSTYGYTF,TGTGCCAGCAGTTGGGACAGCTCGACCTATGGCTACACCTTC
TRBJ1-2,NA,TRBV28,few,CASNPQGYGYTF,TGTGCCAGCAATCCCCAGGGCTATGGCTACACCTTC
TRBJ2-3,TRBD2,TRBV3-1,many,CASSQLAGEEYF,TGTGCCAGCAGCCAACTAGCGGGAGAGGAGTATTTT
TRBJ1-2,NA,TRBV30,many,CAWMREPTHPNYGYTF,TGTGCCTGGATGAGGGAGCCCACACATCCTAACTATGGCTACACCTTC
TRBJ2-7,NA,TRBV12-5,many,CASGPGGPNHEQYF,TGTGCTAGTGGCCCCGGGGGGCCTAACCACGAGCAGTACTTC
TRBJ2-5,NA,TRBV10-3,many,CAISAGIPTQETQYF,TGTGCCATCAGTGCGGGCATTCCGACCCAAGAGACCCAGTACTTC
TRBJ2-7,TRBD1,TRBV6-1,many,CASTRGPTYEQYF,TGTGCCAGCACGAGGGGGCCAACCTACGAGCAGTACTTC
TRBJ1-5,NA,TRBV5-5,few,CASSSDGLNQPQHF,TGTGCCAGCAGCTCCGACGGACTCAATCAGCCCCAGCATTTT
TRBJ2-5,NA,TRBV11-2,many,CASSLGGARGGQETQYF,TGTGCCAGCAGCTTAGGAGGGGCCAGGGGGGGTCAAGAGACCCAGTACTTC
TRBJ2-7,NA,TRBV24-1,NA,CATSEPGMGEQYF,TGTGCCACCAGTGAGCCAGGGATGGGTGAGCAGTACTTC
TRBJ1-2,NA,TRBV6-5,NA,CASSLDRTYGYTF,TGTGCCAGCAGTCTCGACAGGACCTATGGCTACACCTTC
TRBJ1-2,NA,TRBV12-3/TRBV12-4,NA,CASRTPGGLGGYTF,TGTGCCAGCAGAACTCCGGGGGGCCTGGGTGGCTACACCTTC
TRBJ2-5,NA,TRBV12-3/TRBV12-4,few,CASSSRYQETQYF,TGTGCCAGCAGTTCCCGTTACCAAGAGACCCAGTACTTC
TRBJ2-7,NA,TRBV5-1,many,CASSLAGSVTEQYF,TGCGCCAGCAGCTTGGCCGGGAGCGTCACCGAGCAGTACTTC
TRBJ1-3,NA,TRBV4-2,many,CASSQTGLYSGNTIYF,TGTGCCAGCAGCCAAACAGGGCTCTACTCTGGAAACACCATATATTTT
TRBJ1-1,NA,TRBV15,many,CATSRDGQEYTEAFF,TGTGCCACCAGCAGAGATGGCCAGGAGTACACTGAAGCTTTCTTT
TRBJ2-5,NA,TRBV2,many,CASNGLPEETQYF,TGTGCCAGCAACGGACTACCCGAAGAGACCCAGTACTTC
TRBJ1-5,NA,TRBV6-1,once,CASSKEHQPQHF,TGTGCCAGCAGCAAGGAGCATCAGCCCCAGCATTTT
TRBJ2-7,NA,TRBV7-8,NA,CASSPRGRRGDYEQYF,TGTGCCAGCAGCCCCCGGGGACGGAGAGGGGACTACGAGCAGTACTTC
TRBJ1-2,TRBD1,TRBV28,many,CASRETGTGDGSGGYTF,TGTGCCAGCAGGGAAACCGGGACAGGGGACGGGTCGGGGGGCTACACCTTC
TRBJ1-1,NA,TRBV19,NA,CASSIGHLNTEAFF,TGTGCCAGTAGTATTGGACACCTGAACACTGAAGCTTTCTTT
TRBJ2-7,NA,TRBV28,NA,CASSAQGLAYEQYF,TGTGCCAGCAGTGCACAGGGCCTTGCCTACGAGCAGTACTTC
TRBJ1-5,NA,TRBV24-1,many,CATSGGGNQPQHF,TGTGCCACCAGTGGCGGAGGGAATCAGCCCCAGCATTTT
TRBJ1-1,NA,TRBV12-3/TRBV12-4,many,CASSAVLTENTEAFF,TGTGCCAGCAGTGCAGTATTGACGGAGAACACTGAAGCTTTCTTT
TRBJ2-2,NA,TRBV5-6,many,CASSSTENTGELFF,TGTGCCAGCAGCTCAACAGAGAACACCGGGGAGCTGTTTTTT
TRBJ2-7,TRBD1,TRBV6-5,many,CASSYNPTGAFSYEQYF,TGTGCCAGCAGTTACAATCCGACAGGGGCCTTCTCCTACGAGCAGTACTTC
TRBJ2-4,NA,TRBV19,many,CASSIGSRTAKNIQYF,TGTGCCAGTAGTATTGGCAGCCGTACAGCCAAAAACATTCAGTACTTC
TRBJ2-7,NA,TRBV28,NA,CASNARYEQYF,TGTGCCAGCAATGCCCGGTACGAGCAGTACTTC